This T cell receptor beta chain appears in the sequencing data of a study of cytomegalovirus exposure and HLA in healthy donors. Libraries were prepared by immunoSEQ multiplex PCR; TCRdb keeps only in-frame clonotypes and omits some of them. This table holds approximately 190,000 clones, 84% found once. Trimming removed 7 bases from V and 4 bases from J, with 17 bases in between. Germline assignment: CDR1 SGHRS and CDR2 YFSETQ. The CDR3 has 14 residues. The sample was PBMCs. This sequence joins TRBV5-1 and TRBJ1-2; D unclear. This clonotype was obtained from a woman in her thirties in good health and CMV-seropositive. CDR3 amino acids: CASRGTIITYGYTF. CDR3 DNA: TGCGCCAGCCGGGGAACTATTATCACCTATGGCTACACCTTC.